Following are 12 T cell receptor beta chains from one sample sequenced in a study of T cells in Graves' hyperthyroidism and ophthalmopathy. RNA transcripts gave rise to amplified TCR beta CDR3 regions. The HTBI primer set drove a first-round RT-PCR of the TCR CDR3. MiXCR was run by TCRdb on the multiplex PCR reads, yielding one entry per CDR3 protein. The table lists 650,000 to 750,000 distinct CDR3 sequences, 14% of them singletons. The specimen sequenced was blood. The receptors come from a woman aged 18-35 years with Graves' hyperthyroidism.

This clonotype has a handful of counts. The rearrangement uses TRBV12-3 or TRBV12-4 and TRBJ2-7; no definite D call. The germline V and J ends were trimmed by 6 bases and 6 bases, with 12 bases remaining between them. The CDR3 extends over 12 amino acids. In DNA, the CDR3 is TGTGCCAGCAGCCTCCCTCCTGGCGAGCAGTACTTC. This sequence encodes CASSLPPGEQYF.

This clonotype was picked up many times. V gene TRBV3-1 combines with J gene TRBJ1-1, with TRBD1 matching over 7 bases. This CDR3 has 14 residues. V shed 10 bases and J 2 bases; nucleotides not matched to a gene: 10. CDR1 and CDR2 (germline): LGHDT, YNNKEL (reference sequence). The CDR3 spells CATTGVGTNTEAFF. Written as DNA, the CDR3 is TGTGCCACTACAGGGGTAGGGACCAACACTGAAGCTTTCTTT.

The V and J genes are TRBV6-5 and TRBJ2-3; TRBD2 aligns across 9 bases. The CDR3 has 18 residues. V was pared by 6 bases and J by 4 bases, with 17 bases of the junction left unmatched. Germline V lookup: CDR1 MNHEY, CDR2 SVGAGI. CDR3 sequence (DNA): TGTGCCAGCAGCTACCAAGGTGGGGCGGGAGGGCCCGCAGATACGCAGTATTTT. It is translated as CASSYQGGAGGPADTQYF.

V and J are TRBV9 and TRBJ2-1; 8 nucleotides line up with TRBD2. Germline V CDR1 and CDR2: SGDLS, YYNGEE. Trimming cost V 3 bases and J 4 bases; bases outside gene matches: 6. The CDR3 contains 15 residues. This CDR3 reads CASSGSSGSYNEQFF. In DNA form, the CDR3 reads TGTGCCAGCAGCGGGTCTAGCGGGTCGTACAATGAGCAGTTCTTC.

This clonotype came up many times. The chain carries TRBV4-2 and TRBJ1-4; D remains unclear. The CDR3 sequence is 13 residues long. Germline CDR1 LGHNA, CDR2 YNFKEQ. The germline V and J ends were trimmed by 1 base and 5 bases, with 5 bases remaining between them. DNA for the CDR3: TGTGCCAGCAGCCAAGGGGCAAATGAAAAACTGTTTTTT. Amino acids: CASSQGANEKLFF.

In its sample, this clonotype was seen many times. The J gene is TRBJ2-2, the V gene TRBV6-2 or TRBV6-3; D is possibly TRBD1 or TRBD2 (6 bases each). The CDR3 loop spans 17 amino acids. V was trimmed by 5 bases and J by 5 bases, leaving 21 bases between them. The germline CDR1 and CDR2 sequences are MNHEY and SVGEGT. The CDR3 reads CASSRPGGGRGTGELFF. The CDR3 bases are TGTGCCAGCAGTAGGCCCGGTGGGGGCCGGGGGACCGGGGAGCTGTTTTTT.

The genes are TRBV7-9 and TRBJ1-6, with D hard to call. The length of the CDR3 is 16 residues. V was cut by 2 bases and J by 7 bases, with 15 bases left in between. Germline V gives CDR1 SEHNR, CDR2 FQNEAQ (reference sequence). The CDR3 region is CASSLPLGSGNSPLHF. CDR3 coding DNA: TGTGCCAGCAGCTTACCATTAGGGTCTGGGAATTCACCCCTCCACTTT.

In this sample, this clonotype turned up many times. The rearrangement links TRBV2 to TRBJ1-4; D is possibly TRBD1 (5 bases). CDR1 is SNHLY and CDR2 is FYNNEI in the germline V gene. Trimming left V 8 bases short and J 3 bases short, with 13 bases between. CDR3 length: 14 residues. The CDR3 loop is CASGREGPNEKLFF. For the CDR3, the DNA is TGTGCCAGCGGTCGCGAGGGGCCTAATGAAAAACTGTTTTTT.

This clonotype was seen a handful of times. The chain links TRBV20-1 to TRBJ2-1, with D hard to call. Deletions cut 3 bases from V and 7 bases from J, with 19 bases between. The germline gives CDR1 DFQATT, CDR2 SNEGSKA (reference sequence). The CDR3 spans 15 residues. CDR3 DNA sequence: TGCAGTGCTAGGGCCCCAGCTCGACCAACGAATGAGCAGTTCTTC. This translates into CSARAPARPTNEQFF.

Many counts were recorded for this clonotype. The chain recombines TRBV5-6 with TRBJ2-5; 8 nucleotides align to TRBD2. Trimming took 6 bases from V and 3 from J; bases not matched to a gene: 4. The CDR3 is made up of 13 amino acids. In germline, CDR1 is SGHDT, CDR2 YYEEEE. The CDR3 DNA reads TGTGCCAGCAATGAACTAGCGGAAGAGACCCAGTACTTC. Protein: CASNELAEETQYF.

This clonotype was detected a few times. This chain links TRBV12-3 or TRBV12-4 with TRBJ2-3; D gene uncertain. CDR3 length equals 14 residues. Trimming stripped 6 bases from V and 2 bases from J, with 12 bases between. This chain's CDR3 is CASRGWAPTDTQYF. The CDR3 coding sequence is TGTGCCAGCAGAGGATGGGCCCCCACAGATACGCAGTATTTT.

The table lists this clonotype with many counts. The V gene is TRBV20-1, the J gene TRBJ2-7; D is perhaps TRBD1 or TRBD2 (5 bases each). With 6 bases removed from V and 0 bases from J, the gap between germline ends came to 18 bases. The CDR3 covers 15 residues. Germline-derived CDR1 and CDR2 are DFQATT and SNEGSKA (reference sequence). The CDR3, as DNA: TGCAGTGCCAGGGAGTCTCTTTGGGGCTCCTACGAGCAGTACTTC. Encoded protein: CSARESLWGSYEQYF.